The clone carrying this T cell receptor beta chain was seen only once. The entry originates in a study of blood T cell repertoires in COVID-19. Study at large: The United States, Italy and Spain supplied acute and convalescent COVID-19 samples. From T cells, B-cell-depleted T cells, or PBMCs came the material, which was cDNA or gDNA.

V lost 0 bases, J lost 0 bases, and 4 bases stayed unmatched. The length of the CDR3 is 17 residues. Germline V gene data show CDR1 as SGHNT and CDR2 as YYREEE (reference sequence). Original handling: Reference gene primer amplification gave nucleated cell count estimates. Using immunoSEQ multiplex PCR, the repertoire was profiled, and TCRdb retains in-frame clones only, with some absent. The V and J calls and clone size were taken over from that table, and D and trimming were inferred from the DNA. The repertoire holds under 300,000 clones, roughly 83% seen once, with approximately 13% in the top ten.

The sample comprised peripheral blood. This receptor was obtained from a man older than 75 with acute or convalescent COVID-19. The chain recombines TRBV5-4 with TRBJ1-4, with 8 bases identical to TRBD1. The CDR3 DNA reads TGTGCCAGCAGCTTGGGCCCAGGGGGCGCAACTAATGAAAAACTGTTTTTT. Encoded protein: CASSLGPGGATNEKLFF.